The next 13 T cell receptor beta chains were all read from a single sample in a study of regulatory T cells in long-lasting Graves disease. CDR3 regions were amplified by Arm-PCR using iRepertoire HTBI primers to build TCR beta libraries. One entry per CDR3 protein results from TCRdb running MiXCR on the multiplex PCR reads. The repertoire holds more than 350,000 distinct CDR3 sequences, 21% seen once, with roughly 13% in the top ten. This sample's time point: persistent/refractory GD, antithyroid drugs over 5 years with positive TRAb. Extracted RNA from PBMCs served as the source of the TCR library. The sample in question was peripheral blood mononuclear cells (PBMCs), obtained when the disease was refractory, from a patient treated with antithyroid drugs. Receptors originate from a female donor with Graves disease.

Regarding this clonotype: Compared with germline, one end of the junction differs, possibly owing to a read error. J is TRBJ1-1 and V is TRBV29-1; perhaps TRBD1 as D (5 bases). The germline V gene has CDR1 SQVTM and CDR2 ANQGSEA. The CDR3 extends over 14 amino acids. The CDR3 loop is CSGKPGTGNAEAFF. The CDR3 DNA reads TGCAGCGGAAAGCCGGGGACGGGGAACGCTGAAGCTTTCTTT. The full variable domain, with the rest looked up from reference TRBV29-1 and TRBJ1-1, is SAVISQKPSRDICQRGTSLTIQCQVDSQVTMMFWYRQQPGQSLTLIATANQGSEATYESGFVIDKFPISRPNLTFSTLTVSNMSPEDSSIYLCSGKPGTGNAEAFFGQGTRLTVV.

This clonotype has ten or more counts. The chain recombines TRBV15 with TRBJ2-2; D not certain. Germline CDR1 and CDR2: LNHNV and YYDKDF (reference sequence). Between the trimmed V and J ends, which lost 0 bases and 4 bases, there was a span of 9 bases. CDR3 length: 15 amino acids. The CDR3 DNA reads as TGTGCCACCAGCAGAGATCGGGCCCCCACCGGGGAGCTGTTTTTT. The encoded protein is CATSRDRAPTGELFF.

This clonotype was found a few times. The rearrangement links TRBV27 to TRBJ2-7; 10 bases are a match to TRBD2. CDR1 is MNHEY and CDR2 is SMNVEV in the germline V gene (reference sequence). The CDR3 is made up of 14 amino acids. V dropped 8 bases and J dropped 4; count of bases not matched to a gene: 8. DNA of the CDR3: TGTGCCAGCGGGAGCGGGAGGGCCTGGTACGAGCAGTACTTC. Protein product: CASGSGRAWYEQYF.

As to this clonotype: A much larger clone lies one base from this, so it may be a read error. The rearrangement joins TRBV6-2 or TRBV6-3 to TRBJ2-7; maybe TRBD2 (6 bases). The CDR3 covers 15 residues. Per the germline V gene, CDR1 is MNHEY and CDR2 is SVGEGT. The CDR3 region has the DNA TGTGCCAGCGGTTACCGCCGCGGGACCGCCTACGAGCAGTACTTC. This gives the protein CASGYRRGTAYEQYF.

This rearrangement joins TRBV20-1 to TRBJ2-4; D is unclear. Germline loops: CDR1 DFQATT, CDR2 SNEGSKA (reference sequence). Trimming removed 3 bases at V and 9 bases at J, with 12 bases between. CDR3 length equals 12 residues. In DNA, the CDR3 is TGCAGTGCTAGTCCCGATCCGGGCATTCAGTACTTC. It specifies CSASPDPGIQYF.

This clonotype was detected only a few times. The chain joins TRBV6-1 to TRBJ1-6; D is undetermined. The CDR3 has 15 residues. V lost 4 bases and J 5 bases, leaving 12 bases between the germline ends. The germline CDR1 and CDR2 sequences are MNHNS and SASEGT. The CDR3 sequence is CASSGEGLDNSPLHF. The DNA of the CDR3 is TGTGCCAGCAGTGGGGAGGGCCTAGATAATTCACCCCTCCACTTT.

This sequence joins TRBV24-1 and TRBJ2-3; 7 bases agree with TRBD2. The CDR3 length is 20 residues. V lost 5 bases to trimming and J lost 0 bases; unmatched junction nucleotides: 19. Germline V gene data show CDR1 as KGHDR and CDR2 as SFDVKD. The CDR3 DNA reads as TGTGCCACCAGTGCCCTTGGGCGGTGGAGCGGGGCGGAAAGCACAGATACGCAGTATTTT. Translating it yields CATSALGRWSGAESTDTQYF.

Only a few counts were recorded for this clonotype. V gene TRBV20-1 combines with J gene TRBJ2-7; possible D gene TRBD1, 5 bases. CDR3 length: 14 amino acids. Trimming cost V 6 bases and J 2 bases, with 17 bases left between them. The V gene's germline CDR1 is DFQATT and CDR2 SNEGSKA (reference sequence). Here the CDR3 reads CSAVSAGSTYEQYF. The CDR3 DNA sequence: TGCAGTGCGGTATCGGCAGGGTCGACCTACGAGCAGTACTTC.

J is TRBJ1-1 and V is TRBV28; D possibly corresponds to TRBD1 (6 bases). Per germline, CDR1 MDHEN and CDR2 SYDVKM. V shed 7 bases and J shed 0 bases, with 15 bases lying between them. The CDR3 is 15 residues long. As DNA, the CDR3 is TGTGCCAGCACTCCCGGGGGCACGGTGAACACTGAAGCTTTCTTT. It yields the protein CASTPGGTVNTEAFF.

This clonotype was detected many times. The rearrangement uses TRBV7-2 and TRBJ2-7, with 15 bases that match TRBD2. The germline gives CDR1 SGHTA, CDR2 FQGNSA. The CDR3 consists of 16 residues. With 4 bases clipped from V and 3 bases from J, the junction kept 4 bases outside the gene matches. CDR3 protein: CASSSGLAGGGYEQYF. In nucleotides, the CDR3 is TGTGCCAGCAGCTCGGGACTAGCGGGAGGAGGCTACGAGCAGTACTTC.

This clonotype was counted between two and nine times. The chain links TRBV20-1 to TRBJ2-7; 12 bases are shared with TRBD2. The ends lost 2 bases at V and 4 bases at J; junction bases unmatched: 6. The CDR3 extends over 15 amino acids. CDR1 and CDR2 from the germline V gene are DFQATT and SNEGSKA (reference sequence). The CDR3 region is CSARILAGGGYEQYF. In DNA form, the CDR3 reads TGCAGTGCTAGAATACTAGCGGGAGGCGGATACGAGCAGTACTTC.

The chain is built from TRBV18 and TRBJ1-4, with 12 positions matching TRBD1. V gave up 0 bases and J gave up 8 bases; unmatched junction bases: 4. The CDR3 covers 16 residues. In germline, CDR1 is KGHSH, CDR2 LQKENI. CDR3 sequence reads: CASSPPKGTGGEKLFF. The CDR3, as DNA: TGTGCCAGCTCACCACCGAAAGGGACAGGGGGCGAAAAACTGTTTTTT.

The table lists this clonotype with many counts. CDR3 protein: CASSLPARVVEAFF. CDR3 nucleotide sequence: TGTGCCAGCAGTTTACCCGCCAGGGTGGTTGAAGCTTTCTTT. V is TRBV28 and J is TRBJ1-1; perhaps TRBD1 as D (5 bases). Trimming took off 2 bases at V and 7 bases at J, with 14 bases between the two ends. The CDR3 runs 14 residues. From germline, CDR1 is MDHEN and CDR2 SYDVKM.